These 3 T cell receptor beta chains were all obtained from the same sample, sequenced in a study of identical twins. One entry per CDR3 protein, called by TCRdb with MiXCR from the 5' RACE reads. The profile shows about 520,000 distinct CDR3 sequences, 22% of them singletons. This sample was also put to use in a study of T cells expressing NK-cell markers.

The sample was CD4+ T cells sorted from blood. Receptors originate from a young woman in good health.

The chain links TRBV7-9 to TRBJ1-4; D remains unclear. The V gene's germline CDR1 is SEHNR and CDR2 FQNEAQ (reference sequence). This CDR3 is 13 amino acids long. V gave up 7 bases and J gave up 7 bases, with 13 bases separating them. The CDR3 region has the DNA TGTGCCAGCACCATAACAGTCGCTGAAAAACTGTTTTTT. It translates to CASTITVAEKLFF.

This clonotype was detected a few times. This sequence joins TRBV20-1 and TRBJ1-5; D remains unclear. Germline lookup yields CDR1 DFQATT and CDR2 SNEGSKA (reference sequence). V was trimmed by 1 base and J by 5 bases, leaving 9 bases between them. The CDR3 is 13 residues long. The CDR3 DNA is TGCAGTGCTAGAGTTAGTGTGGATCAGCCCCAGCATTTT. It specifies CSARVSVDQPQHF.

This clonotype turned up a few times. J is TRBJ2-5 and V is TRBV20-1; D might be TRBD2 (6 bases). The CDR3 is 15 residues long. CDR1 DFQATT and CDR2 SNEGSKA come from the germline V gene (reference sequence). The V and J ends lost 0 bases and 0 bases respectively, with 11 bases between them. In nucleotides, the CDR3 is TGCAGTGCTAGAGATAGCGGATTGTACCAAGAGACCCAGTACTTC. Protein: CSARDSGLYQETQYF.